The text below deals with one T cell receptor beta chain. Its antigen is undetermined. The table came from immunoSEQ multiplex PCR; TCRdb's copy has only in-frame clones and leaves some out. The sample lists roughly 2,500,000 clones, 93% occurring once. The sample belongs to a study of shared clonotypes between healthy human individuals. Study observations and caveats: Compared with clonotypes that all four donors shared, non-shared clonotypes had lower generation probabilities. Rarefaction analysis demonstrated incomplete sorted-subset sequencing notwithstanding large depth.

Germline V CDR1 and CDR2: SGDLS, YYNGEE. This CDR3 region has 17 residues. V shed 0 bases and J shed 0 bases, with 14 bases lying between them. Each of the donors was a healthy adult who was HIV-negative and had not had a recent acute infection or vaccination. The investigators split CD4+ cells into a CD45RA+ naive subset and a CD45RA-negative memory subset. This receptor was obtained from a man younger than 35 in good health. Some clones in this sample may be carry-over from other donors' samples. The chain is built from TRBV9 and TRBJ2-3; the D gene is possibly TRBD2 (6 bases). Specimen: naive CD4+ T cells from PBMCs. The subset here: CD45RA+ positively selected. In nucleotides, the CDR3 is TGTGCCAGCAGCGTAGCGGTCGGGAGCGCGAGCACAGATACGCAGTATTTT. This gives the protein CASSVAVGSASTDTQYF.